The entry that follows covers one T cell receptor beta chain sequence. Antigen specificity is unknown. Per the germline V gene, CDR1 is SGHAT and CDR2 is FQNNGV. CDR3 length: 14 amino acids. J was trimmed by 4 bases and V by 3 bases; bases with no gene match: 5. The naive gate required viable CD3+CD4+ or CD3+CD8+ cells with CCR7+CD45RA+CD45RO-CD95-CD27+CD28+ phenotype. This entry is derived from a study of T cells after posttransplantation cyclophosphamide. The repertoire was sequenced with immunoSEQ multiplex PCR; TCRdb's copy has only in-frame clones and lacks some. The repertoire has about 11,000 clones, about 95% of them found once; the top ten carry 0.25% to 0.3%. Study results and limitations: Skin or GI-infiltrating T cells shared few TRB sequences with blood. TRB clonality was highly associated with recipient CMV seropositivity and reactivation.

The sequenced sample was naive CD8+ T cells sorted from PBMCs. The V and J genes are TRBV11-2 and TRBJ2-7; 8 bases are a match to TRBD2. This clonotype was sampled from a man under 40 in good health and a related stem cell transplant donor. For the CDR3, the DNA is TGTGCCAGCAGCTTCGGGGGGGTCGGGTACGAGCAGTACTTC. Encoded protein: CASSFGGVGYEQYF.